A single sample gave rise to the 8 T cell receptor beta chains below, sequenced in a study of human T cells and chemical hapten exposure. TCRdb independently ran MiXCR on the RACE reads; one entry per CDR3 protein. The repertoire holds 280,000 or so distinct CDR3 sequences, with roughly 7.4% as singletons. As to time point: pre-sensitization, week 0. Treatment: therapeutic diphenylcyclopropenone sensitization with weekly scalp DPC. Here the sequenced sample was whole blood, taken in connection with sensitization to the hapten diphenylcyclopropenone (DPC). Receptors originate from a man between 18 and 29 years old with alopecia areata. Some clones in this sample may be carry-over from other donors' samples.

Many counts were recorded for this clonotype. The CDR3 nucleotides are TGTGCCAGCAGCATCACAGGGCCGAGCACAGATACGCAGTATTTT. This gives the protein CASSITGPSTDTQYF. The chain carries TRBV7-9 and TRBJ2-3, with a weak D call TRBD1 (6 bases). CDR1 and CDR2 from the germline V gene are SEHNR and FQNEAQ (reference sequence). The CDR3 covers 15 residues. V was clipped by 5 bases and J by 0 bases, with 12 bases between them.

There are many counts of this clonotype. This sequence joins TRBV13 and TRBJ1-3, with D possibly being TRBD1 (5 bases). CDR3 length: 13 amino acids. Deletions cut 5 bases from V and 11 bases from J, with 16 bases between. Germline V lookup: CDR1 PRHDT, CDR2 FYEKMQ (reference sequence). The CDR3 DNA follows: TGTGCCAGCAGCGCCGGACCGGGGACGGCCATATATTTT. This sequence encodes CASSAGPGTAIYF. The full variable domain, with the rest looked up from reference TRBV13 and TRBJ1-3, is AAGVIQSPRHLIKEKRETATLKCYPIPRHDTVYWYQQGPGQDPQFLISFYEKMQSDKGSIPDRFSAQQFSDYHSELNMSSLELGDSALYFCASSAGPGTAIYFGEGSWLTVV.

The CDR3 nucleotides read TGTGCCAGCAGTACAGGGCACACTGAAGCTTTCTTT. This sequence encodes CASSTGHTEAFF. This chain connects TRBV2 to TRBJ1-1, with D possibly matching TRBD1 (6 bases). The CDR3 contains 12 residues. Per germline, CDR1 SNHLY and CDR2 FYNNEI. V was clipped by 5 bases and J by 3 bases, with 7 bases between them.

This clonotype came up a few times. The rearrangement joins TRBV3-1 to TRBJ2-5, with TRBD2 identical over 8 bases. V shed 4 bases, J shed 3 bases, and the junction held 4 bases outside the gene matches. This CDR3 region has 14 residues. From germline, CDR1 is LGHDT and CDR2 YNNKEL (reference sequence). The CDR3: CASSPSGGEETQYF. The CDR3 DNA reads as TGTGCCAGCAGCCCCAGCGGGGGCGAAGAGACCCAGTACTTC.

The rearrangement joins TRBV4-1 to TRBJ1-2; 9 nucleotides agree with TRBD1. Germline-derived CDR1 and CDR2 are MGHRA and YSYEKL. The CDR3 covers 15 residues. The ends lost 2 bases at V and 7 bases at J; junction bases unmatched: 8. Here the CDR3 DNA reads TGCGCCAGCAGCCAACGGGACAGGGCCGAGCGTGGCTACACCTTC. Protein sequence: CASSQRDRAERGYTF.

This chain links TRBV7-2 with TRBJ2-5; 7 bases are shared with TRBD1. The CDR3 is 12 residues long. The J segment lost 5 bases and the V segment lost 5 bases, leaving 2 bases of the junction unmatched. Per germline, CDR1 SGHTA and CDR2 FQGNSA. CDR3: CASSHRGETQYF. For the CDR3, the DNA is TGTGCCAGCAGCCACAGGGGCGAGACCCAGTACTTC.

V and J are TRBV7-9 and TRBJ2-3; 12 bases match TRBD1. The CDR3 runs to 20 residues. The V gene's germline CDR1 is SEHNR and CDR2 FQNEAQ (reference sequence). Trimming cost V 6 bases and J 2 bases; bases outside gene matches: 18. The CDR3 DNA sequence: TGTGCCAGCAGTCTTAGGATGGGGGACAGGGGGCTTAAGGCCACAGATACGCAGTATTTT. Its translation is CASSLRMGDRGLKATDTQYF.

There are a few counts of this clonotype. CDR3 sequence: CASSQVVLTGRNTIYF. In nucleotides, the CDR3 is TGCGCCAGCAGCCAAGTCGTCCTGACAGGGCGAAACACCATATATTTT. The chain links TRBV4-3 to TRBJ1-3, with 7 positions matching TRBD1. This CDR3 has 16 residues. Germline CDR1 LGHNA, CDR2 YSLEER. Unmatched junction bases numbered 8, after V lost 1 base and J lost 5 bases.